This T cell receptor (beta chain) was recovered during a study of CD8 T cells in ankylosing spondylitis. Study-level findings and limits: In ankylosing spondylitis patients, matched synovial fluid reportedly showed significant enrichment of disease-linked clones. Earlier studies detected some motif variants in reactive arthritis synovial fluid and blood. Disease-associated clones were CD8+ and fairly uncommon in peripheral blood. Blood of patients with ankylosing spondylitis appeared to be characterized by a TCR beta motif of several highly homologous variants.

A few counts support this clonotype. Its antigen is unidentified. Construction of TCR beta libraries was performed using quantitative 5'-RACE with molecular barcodes. TCRdb reanalysed the 5' RACE reads using MiXCR and keeps one entry per CDR3 protein. This table holds around 890,000 distinct CDR3 sequences, approximately 12% found once. Germline CDR1 is MNHEY and CDR2 is SVGEGT. Trimming cost V 8 bases and J 2 bases; bases outside gene matches: 25. The CDR3 extends over 20 amino acids. V usage is TRBV6-2 or TRBV6-3 and J usage is TRBJ2-7; 9 positions agree with TRBD2. Sequences were obtained from blood, either unsorted or a sorted T cell fraction (not recorded which). The clonotype comes from a male donor with ankylosing spondylitis. The CDR3 region has the DNA TGTGCCAGCTCCGTCCGGGGGCCAGAGCGGGAGGTGGCTCTGCCCTACGAGCAGTACTTC. Its protein is CASSVRGPEREVALPYEQYF.